The 20 T cell receptor beta chains below were found in one sample sequenced in a study of PD-1 blockade in classical Hodgkin lymphoma. Sequenced by immunoSEQ multiplex PCR; TCRdb stores in-frame clones only, minus some. This sample has 13,000 or so clones, with 75% to 90% found just once. There was relapse after autologous stem cell transplantation in every patient, and there was variation in brentuximab vedotin exposure. Sequenced material: peripheral blood mononuclear cells (PBMCs), taken at baseline. The receptor source for this set is a human donor with classical Hodgkin lymphoma.

The chain combines TRBV7-2 with TRBJ2-7, with a possible D match to TRBD2 (6 bases). V was cut by 3 bases and J by 2 bases, with 11 bases left in between. Germline-derived CDR1 and CDR2 are SGHTA and FQGNSA. This CDR3 has 14 residues. CDR3 bases: TGTGCCAGCAGCTTCAGAGGGGAGGCCTACGAGCAGTACTTC. Translating it yields CASSFRGEAYEQYF.

The rearrangement links TRBV5-1 to TRBJ2-1; D not certain. V lost 0 bases and J lost 11, with 12 bases in between. Germline CDR1 reads SGHRS; CDR2 reads YFSETQ. This CDR3 has 13 amino acids. Here the CDR3 reads CASSLAVPPKQFF. CDR3 nucleotide sequence: TGCGCCAGCAGCTTGGCCGTTCCTCCTAAGCAGTTCTTC.

This chain connects TRBV5-6 to TRBJ2-1, with 10 bases fitting TRBD2. The germline CDR1 and CDR2 sequences are SGHDT and YYEEEE. The CDR3 sequence is 14 residues long. The trim removed 2 bases at V and 6 bases at J, leaving 2 bases unmatched. In DNA form, the CDR3 reads TGTGCCAGCAGCTTAAAGCGGGAGGGCAATGAGCAGTTCTTC. Amino acids: CASSLKREGNEQFF.

The chain combines TRBV4-1 with TRBJ1-3, with D hard to call. Germline CDR1 reads MGHRA; CDR2 reads YSYEKL. V dropped 4 bases and J dropped 4 bases, with 17 bases sitting between them. The CDR3 length is 16 residues. The chain's CDR3 is CASSLVPGTAGNTIYF. As DNA, the CDR3 is TGCGCCAGCAGCCTAGTCCCAGGAACGGCGGGAAACACCATATATTTT.

This clone showed up just once. The chain is built from TRBV19 and TRBJ2-7; D possibly corresponds to TRBD2 (6 bases). V was pared by 6 bases and J by 4 bases, with 16 bases between. This CDR3 is 14 amino acids long. CDR1 LNHDA and CDR2 SQIVND come from the germline V gene (reference sequence). CDR3 region: CASRDPGTEYEQYF. CDR3 bases: TGTGCCAGTAGGGACCCCGGGACTGAATACGAGCAGTACTTC.

The genes are TRBV5-1 and TRBJ2-6; weak D call: TRBD1 (5 bases). Germline CDR1 reads SGHRS; CDR2 reads YFSETQ. The length of the CDR3 is 15 residues. Trimming pared 7 bases from V and 1 base from J, leaving 12 bases between. The CDR3 reads CASSQVASGANVLTF. In nucleotides, the CDR3 is TGCGCCAGCTCACAGGTAGCATCTGGGGCCAACGTCCTGACTTTC.

The chain has TRBV4-1 and TRBJ2-3, with D hard to call. Trimming pared 0 bases from V and 0 bases from J, leaving 7 bases between. The germline gives CDR1 MGHRA, CDR2 YSYEKL. CDR3 length: 15 residues. CDR3 sequence reads: CASSQDNDSTDTQYF. The CDR3 region has the DNA TGCGCCAGCAGCCAAGATAACGATAGCACAGATACGCAGTATTTT.

V usage is TRBV5-1 and J usage is TRBJ1-1; TRBD1 matches at 7 bases. J lost 0 bases, V lost 5 bases, and 13 bases had no gene match. The CDR3 spans 17 residues. Per germline, CDR1 SGHRS and CDR2 YFSETQ. DNA of the CDR3: TGCGCCAGCAGGCCCTCACTAAGACAGGGTATGAACACTGAAGCTTTCTTT. It is translated as CASRPSLRQGMNTEAFF.

This clone occurred a few times. The genes are TRBV28 and TRBJ1-4, with D maybe TRBD1 (5 bases). CDR1 is MDHEN and CDR2 is SYDVKM in the germline V gene. CDR3 length: 14 residues. The V gene lost 6 bases and the J gene lost 4 bases, with 12 bases spanning the gap. The CDR3 protein is CASRGPALNEKLFF. The CDR3 coding sequence is TGTGCCAGCAGGGGGCCAGCCCTTAATGAAAAACTGTTTTTT. Using reference TRBV28 and TRBJ1-4 for the parts outside the CDR3, the full variable domain is DVKVTQSSRYLVKRTGEKVFLECVQDMDHENMFWYRQDPGLGLRLIYFSYDVKMKEKGDIPEGYSVSREKKERFSLILESASTNQTSMYLCASRGPALNEKLFFGSGTQLSVL.

The chain's CDR3 is CASSFSGRYNEQFF. The CDR3 DNA follows: TGTGCCAGCAGCTTCAGCGGGAGGTACAATGAGCAGTTCTTC. The chain couples TRBV6-1 to TRBJ2-1; 9 bases align to TRBD2. CDR1 MNHNS and CDR2 SASEGT come from the germline V gene. The V segment lost 6 bases and the J segment 4 bases; nucleotides outside the gene matches: 4. The CDR3 runs 14 residues.

CDR3 DNA: TGTGCCAGCAGCTTAGGTCAGGGGGGCGGCTATGGCTACACCTTC. Translating it yields CASSLGQGGGYGYTF. The rearrangement joins TRBV7-8 to TRBJ1-2, with TRBD1 matching over 7 bases. CDR1 is SGHVS, CDR2 FQNEAQ, per germline. After removal of 1 base from V and 4 bases from J, the junction contained 6 bases not matched to a gene. CDR3 length: 15 amino acids.

The chain is built from TRBV15 and TRBJ1-5, with D maybe TRBD1 (5 bases). The CDR3 has 14 amino acids. Germline loops: CDR1 LNHNV, CDR2 YYDKDF (reference sequence). V lost 3 bases to trimming and J lost 6 bases, with 12 bases between them. The CDR3 nucleotides read TGTGCCACCAGCAGCATTGTGGGGACTCAGCCCCAGCATTTT. Translated, it gives CATSSIVGTQPQHF.

A few counts support this clone. The chain recombines TRBV4-2 with TRBJ2-7; TRBD1 aligns across 7 bases. The CDR3 totals 16 residues. The trim removed 4 bases at V and 6 bases at J, leaving 15 bases unmatched. Germline V gene sequence: CDR1 LGHNA, CDR2 YNFKEQ. The CDR3 DNA sequence: TGTGCCAGCAGCCCTCCGTCGACAGGGTTAATCGCCGAGCAGTACTTC. As protein: CASSPPSTGLIAEQYF.

This chain connects TRBV19 to TRBJ1-4; D is perhaps TRBD1 (5 bases). The CDR3 extends over 15 amino acids. Per germline, CDR1 LNHDA and CDR2 SQIVND (reference sequence). Trimming left V 2 bases short and J 5 bases short, with 12 bases between. The CDR3 loop reads CASSIIQVTNEKLFF. The CDR3 nucleotides are TGTGCCAGTAGTATAATACAGGTGACGAATGAAAAACTGTTTTTT.

This rearrangement joins TRBV19 to TRBJ2-1; unclear D gene. Trimming removed 5 bases from V and 11 bases from J, with 16 bases in between. CDR1 and CDR2 from the germline V gene are LNHDA and SQIVND (reference sequence). This CDR3 spans 13 amino acids. The CDR3 DNA reads TGTGCCAGTAGTGGCGACACATTTCTGAAGCAGTTCTTC. Translation: CASSGDTFLKQFF.

The rearrangement uses TRBV5-1 and TRBJ1-1; 8 bases align to TRBD1. CDR3 length: 13 amino acids. CDR1 and CDR2 (germline): SGHRS, YFSETQ. V was clipped by 3 bases and J by 4 bases; unmatched bases: 2. CDR3 coding DNA: TGCGCCAGCAGCTACGGACAGGGCACTGAAGCTTTCTTT. Translating gives CASSYGQGTEAFF. Together with reference TRBV5-1 and TRBJ1-1, the CDR3 gives the full variable domain: KAGVTQTPRYLIKTRGQQVTLSCSPISGHRSVSWYQQTPGQGLQFLFEYFSETQRNKGNFPGRFSGRQFSNSRSEMNVSTLELGDSALYLCASSYGQGTEAFFGQGTRLTVV.

This chain links TRBV5-4 with TRBJ2-3; TRBD2 is a possible D gene (6 bases). The germline V and J ends were trimmed by 1 base and 0 bases, with 15 bases remaining between them. This CDR3 region has 17 residues. Germline V lookup: CDR1 SGHNT, CDR2 YYREEE (reference sequence). Here the CDR3 DNA reads TGTGCCAGCAGCTTGCCGGGAGTAGGGTTAAGCACAGATACGCAGTATTTT. Its translation is CASSLPGVGLSTDTQYF.

V and J are TRBV7-2 and TRBJ2-7, with D perhaps assigned TRBD1 or TRBD2 (6 bases each). Germline-derived CDR1 and CDR2 are SGHTA and FQGNSA. The CDR3 consists of 11 residues. Trimming took off 1 base at V and 12 bases at J, with 10 bases between the two ends. CDR3 residues: CASSLGGAPYF. The CDR3 DNA follows: TGTGCCAGCAGCTTAGGGGGGGCCCCGTACTTC.

The chain carries TRBV2 and TRBJ2-3; D gene unclear. In germline, CDR1 is SNHLY, CDR2 FYNNEI. The CDR3 length is 12 residues. V was shortened by 8 bases and J by 2 bases, with 8 bases between the two germline ends. The CDR3 nucleotides are TGTGCCAGCCGCCCGGACACAGATACGCAGTATTTT. Translating gives CASRPDTDTQYF.

The table lists this clone with a few counts. The V and J genes are TRBV5-4 and TRBJ2-7; possibly TRBD2 for D (6 bases). The CDR3 runs 15 residues. Germline V gene sequence: CDR1 SGHNT, CDR2 YYREEE (reference sequence). V shed 4 bases and J shed 4 bases, with 18 bases lying between them. The chain's CDR3 is CASSRGTERMYEQYF. The CDR3 nucleotides are TGTGCCAGCAGCCGCGGGACGGAGAGGATGTACGAGCAGTACTTC.